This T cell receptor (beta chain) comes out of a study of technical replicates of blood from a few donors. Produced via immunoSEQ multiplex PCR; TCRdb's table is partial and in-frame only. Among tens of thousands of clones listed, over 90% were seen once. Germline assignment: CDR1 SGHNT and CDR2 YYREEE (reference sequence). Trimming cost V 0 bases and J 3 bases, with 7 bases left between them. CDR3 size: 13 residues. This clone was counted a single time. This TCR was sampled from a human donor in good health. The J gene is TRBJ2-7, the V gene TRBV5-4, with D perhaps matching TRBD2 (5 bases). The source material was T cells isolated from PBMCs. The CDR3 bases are TGTGCCAGCAGCTTGGAACTAGTCTACGAGCAGTACTTC. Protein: CASSLELVYEQYF.